This passage covers 17 T cell receptor beta chains from one sample sequenced in a study of T cell changes during pregnancy in multiple sclerosis. Data came from immunoSEQ multiplex PCR; TCRdb stores just in-frame clones and leaves some out. Altogether about 79,000 clones are present, around 95% being singletons, with the ten largest covering approximately 0.75%. Sequenced here: peripheral blood, sampled in the second trimester of pregnancy. Receptors originate from a female donor in good health, enrolled as a control in a pregnancy study.

This clone came up a few times. The chain employs TRBV10-3 and TRBJ1-1, with D possibly matching TRBD1 (5 bases). CDR3 size: 14 residues. CDR1 and CDR2 from the germline V gene are ENHRY and SYGVKD. Trimming shortened V by 3 bases and J by 1 base, and 9 bases separated the two germline ends. The DNA of the CDR3 is TGTGCCATCAGTGATGAAACAGGGAACACTGAAGCTTTCTTT. Translated: CAISDETGNTEAFF.

The chain employs TRBV14 and TRBJ1-3, with a tentative D call TRBD1 (5 bases). CDR3 length: 12 amino acids. Trimming removed 1 base from V and 13 bases from J, with 11 bases in between. Germline CDR1 is SGHDN and CDR2 is FVKESK. CDR3 sequence (DNA): TGTGCCAGCAGCCAAGTGGGGGGTTGGATATATTTT. Its protein product is CASSQVGGWIYF.

The gene calls are TRBV13 and TRBJ1-6, with D possibly matching TRBD1 (5 bases). V lost 0 bases and J lost 0, with 12 bases in between. This CDR3 contains 18 residues. In germline, CDR1 is PRHDT, CDR2 FYEKMQ (reference sequence). Written as DNA, the CDR3 is TGTGCCAGCAGCTTAGGTTCGCGGGGGATCTCCTATAATTCACCCCTCCACTTT. This gives the protein CASSLGSRGISYNSPLHF.

V and J are TRBV27 and TRBJ1-2; D is unresolved. The CDR3 runs 13 residues. Germline assignment: CDR1 MNHEY and CDR2 SMNVEV (reference sequence). Between the trimmed V and J ends, which lost 8 bases and 5 bases, there was a span of 15 bases. The CDR3 coding sequence is TGTGCCAGCTTCGGACTCTTCTCATATGGCTACACCTTC. Its translation: CASFGLFSYGYTF.

On this clone: The junction does not match germline at one end; this may be a read error. The DNA of the CDR3 is TGTGCTAGCAGCCAGGTACATTTGACAGGGACTAACACTGAAGCTTTCTTT. Amino acid sequence: CASSQVHLTGTNTEAFF. The chain carries TRBV7-7 and TRBJ1-1, with 7 bases matching TRBD1. Germline V lookup: CDR1 SSHAT, CDR2 FNYEAQ (reference sequence). This CDR3 is 17 amino acids long.

The V gene is TRBV10-2, the J gene TRBJ2-7; maybe TRBD1 (5 bases). The V end was cut by 1 base, the J end by 4 bases, with 14 bases between. The germline V gene has CDR1 WSHSY and CDR2 SAAADI. This CDR3 is built from 15 residues. The DNA of the CDR3 is TGCGCCAGCAGTGAGTGGCACCCAAGGGGTTACGAGCAGTACTTC. Translating gives CASSEWHPRGYEQYF.

The rearrangement uses TRBV4-3 and TRBJ1-1; D is unresolved. Trimming took off 0 bases at V and 10 bases at J, with 9 bases between the two ends. The length of the CDR3 is 12 residues. Germline V CDR1 and CDR2: LGHNA, YSLEER. CDR3 in DNA: TGCGCCAGCAGCCAAGAGGACTCGAGAGCTTTCTTT. Its protein is CASSQEDSRAFF.

The chain uses TRBV7-3 and TRBJ2-3; possibly TRBD2 for D (6 bases). Germline loops: CDR1 SGHTA, CDR2 FQGTGA. Trimming removed 2 bases from V and 1 base from J, with 10 bases in between. The length of the CDR3 is 15 residues. The CDR3 protein is CASSLSSGGTDTQYF. The CDR3, as DNA: TGTGCCAGCAGCTTATCTTCGGGGGGCACAGATACGCAGTATTTT.

The V gene is TRBV10-3, the J gene TRBJ1-1; the D is unclear. V lost 6 bases, J lost 1 base, and 6 bases lay in between. The CDR3 extends over 12 amino acids. Germline CDR1 and CDR2: ENHRY and SYGVKD. The CDR3 DNA reads as TGTGCCATCAGCGGGGAGAACACTGAAGCTTTCTTT. Translation: CAISGENTEAFF.

The rearrangement links TRBV7-8 to TRBJ1-2; D might be TRBD1 (6 bases). The CDR3 extends over 18 amino acids. Trimming took off 5 bases at V and 8 bases at J, with 30 bases between the two ends. The germline V gene encodes CDR1 SGHVS and CDR2 FQNEAQ. The CDR3 sequence is CASSQTVGADRSLYGYTF. In DNA, the CDR3 is TGTGCCAGCAGCCAAACCGTGGGGGCGGATCGCTCCCTATACGGCTACACCTTC.

The V and J genes are TRBV23-1 and TRBJ1-2; tentative D call: TRBD1 (5 bases). TRBV23-1 is an ORF, and what it does is uncertain. CDR3 length: 10 residues. Deletions cut 9 bases from V and 3 bases from J, with 5 bases between. In DNA form, the CDR3 reads TGCGCCAGAGGGGACTATGGCTACACCTTC. This gives the protein CARGDYGYTF.

The chain joins TRBV7-2 to TRBJ1-5; a weak D match, TRBD1 (5 bases). V was pared by 5 bases and J by 7 bases, with 18 bases between. Germline CDR1 SGHTA, CDR2 FQGNSA. The CDR3 length is 15 residues. In nucleotides, the CDR3 is TGTGCCAGCAGCATAAACTCAGGGACTTGGCAGCCCCAGCATTTT. As protein: CASSINSGTWQPQHF.

The chain has TRBV5-1 and TRBJ2-2; 12 nucleotides match TRBD2. Trimming took 1 base from V and 5 from J; bases not matched to a gene: 6. This CDR3 region has 17 residues. Germline V gives CDR1 SGHRS, CDR2 YFSETQ. In DNA, the CDR3 is TGCGCCAGCAGCTTGTCGACTAGCGGGGGAGGGACCGGGGAGCTGTTTTTT. Residues: CASSLSTSGGGTGELFF.

The chain carries TRBV6-5 and TRBJ2-7; 9 bases are shared with TRBD1. Per germline, CDR1 MNHEY and CDR2 SVGAGI. This CDR3 has 14 amino acids. The J segment lost 2 bases and the V segment lost 6 bases, leaving 5 bases of the junction unmatched. This CDR3 is CASSSGTGTYEQYF. The CDR3 DNA reads as TGTGCCAGCAGCTCCGGGACAGGGACCTACGAGCAGTACTTC.

This clone has only one observation. V usage is TRBV7-9 and J usage is TRBJ1-4, with TRBD1 matching over 7 bases. Germline lookup yields CDR1 SEHNR and CDR2 FQNEAQ (reference sequence). V lost 5 bases and J lost 5; bases outside the gene matches: 8. There are 15 residues in the CDR3. CDR3 sequence (DNA): TGTGCCAGCAGCCCCGGGGACAGCAGAAATGAAAAACTGTTTTTT. Translated, it gives CASSPGDSRNEKLFF.

The chain uses TRBV27 and TRBJ2-7; 12 positions match TRBD2. CDR1 and CDR2 from the germline V gene are MNHEY and SMNVEV (reference sequence). Trimming at V came to 5 bases and at J to 3 bases, leaving 8 bases not matched to a gene. This CDR3 has 16 residues. The chain's CDR3 is CASSPRPSGGVYEQYF. The CDR3 bases are TGTGCCAGCAGTCCACGACCTAGCGGGGGGGTCTACGAGCAGTACTTC.

The CDR3 reads CASSHDRGPYEQYF. The DNA for the CDR3 is TGCGCCAGCAGCCATGATAGGGGGCCGTACGAGCAGTACTTC. The V call is TRBV4-1, the J call TRBJ2-7, with 7 bases fitting TRBD1. Germline CDR1 and CDR2: MGHRA and YSYEKL. CDR3 size: 14 residues. The J segment lost 4 bases and the V segment lost 3 bases, leaving 6 bases of the junction unmatched.